The 13 T cell receptor beta chains listed next were all sequenced from one sample in a study of radiotherapy plus CTLA-4 blockade in lung cancer. Repertoires were generated with immunoSEQ multiplex PCR, while TCRdb's copy carries only in-frame clones and drops some. The top ten clones hold roughly 50% of a sample with nearly 15,000 clones, approximately 76% of them seen once. Sample: peripheral blood, taken from a patient treated with radiotherapy plus ipilimumab. The receptors originated from a human donor with non-small cell lung cancer whose response to radiotherapy plus ipilimumab could not be evaluated.

This clone showed up just once. The V gene is TRBV5-1, the J gene TRBJ1-1, with 7 nucleotides matching TRBD1. The CDR3 has 17 amino acids. Germline values: CDR1 SGHRS, CDR2 YFSETQ. V dropped 2 bases and J dropped 1; count of bases not matched to a gene: 11. The chain's CDR3 is CASSFSGTGTANTEAFF. In DNA form, the CDR3 reads TGCGCCAGCAGCTTTTCCGGTACTGGGACAGCGAACACTGAAGCTTTCTTT.

The chain carries TRBV6-1 and TRBJ1-1, with D perhaps TRBD1 (5 bases). CDR1 MNHNS and CDR2 SASEGT come from the germline V gene. CDR3 length: 16 residues. Deletions cut 3 bases from V and 2 bases from J, with 16 bases between. CDR3 sequence: CASSEPGRTINTEAFF. For the CDR3, the DNA is TGTGCCAGCAGTGAGCCGGGCCGGACAATTAACACTGAAGCTTTCTTT.

Details on this clone: The likely explanation is a read error, given a far larger clone one base away. The gene calls are TRBV21-1 and TRBJ1-1; the DNA was not compared with TRBD1, the D call given in the table. TRBV21-1 is recorded as a pseudogene. The CDR3 length is 15 residues. The CDR3 protein is CASSKAGASLTEAFF. DNA of the CDR3: TGTGCCAGCAGCAAAGCGGGGGCTTCGCTCACTGAAGCTTTCTTT.

This clone came up a few times. The V call is TRBV7-3, the J call TRBJ2-1, with a weak D call TRBD1 (5 bases). Germline V CDR1 and CDR2: SGHTA, FQGTGA. V gave up 1 base and J gave up 7 bases, with 23 bases separating them. The CDR3 sequence is 18 residues long. CDR3 sequence: CASSLRATTFIPGNEQFF. CDR3 coding DNA: TGTGCCAGCAGCTTAAGGGCTACCACCTTTATTCCAGGGAATGAGCAGTTCTTC.

The V and J genes are TRBV30 and TRBJ2-1; the D gene is possibly TRBD2 (7 bases). CDR1 GTSNPN and CDR2 SVGIG come from the germline V gene (reference sequence). The CDR3 is made up of 14 amino acids. Trimming left V 0 bases short and J 6 bases short, with 12 bases between. Here the CDR3 reads CAWSVVGGLNEQFF. As DNA, the CDR3 is TGTGCCTGGAGTGTGGTGGGGGGGCTCAATGAGCAGTTCTTC.

The chain carries TRBV10-3 and TRBJ2-7; D may be TRBD1 (6 bases). This CDR3 is built from 12 residues. Germline loops: CDR1 ENHRY, CDR2 SYGVKD. The V gene lost 6 bases and the J gene lost 4 bases, with 10 bases spanning the gap. The CDR3 region has the DNA TGTGCCATCAGCATTGGACAGTACGAGCAGTACTTC. This encodes CAISIGQYEQYF.

This chain joins TRBV19 and TRBJ1-2, with 9 bases identical to TRBD1. CDR3 length: 16 residues. Germline-derived CDR1 and CDR2 are LNHDA and SQIVND (reference sequence). The J segment lost 1 base and the V segment lost 2 bases, leaving 5 bases of the junction unmatched. In DNA, the CDR3 is TGTGCCAGTAGTATATTCGGACAGGGGAGTAACTATGGCTACACCTTC. This translates into CASSIFGQGSNYGYTF. The variable domain in full, with the rest retrieved from reference TRBV19 and TRBJ1-2, is DGGITQSPKYLFRKEGQNVTLSCEQNLNHDAMYWYRQDPGQGLRLIYYSQIVNDFQKGDIAEGYSVSREKKESFPLTVTSAQKNPTAFYLCASSIFGQGSNYGYTFGSGTRLTVV.

The chain is built from TRBV9 and TRBJ2-1; 9 bases fit TRBD2. The CDR3 has 15 residues. In germline, CDR1 is SGDLS, CDR2 YYNGEE. V lost 2 bases, J lost 6 bases, and 6 bases stayed unmatched. Here the CDR3 reads CASSVSGGLPNEQFF. DNA for the CDR3: TGTGCCAGCAGCGTTAGCGGGGGCCTCCCCAATGAGCAGTTCTTC.

The chain combines TRBV6-1 with TRBJ1-5; D ambiguous. Trimming removed 2 bases from V and 6 bases from J, with 8 bases in between. The CDR3 spans 13 residues. CDR1 is MNHNS, CDR2 SASEGT, per germline. As DNA, the CDR3 is TGTGCCAGCAGTGAAACCCTTAGTCAGCCCCAGCATTTT. Residues: CASSETLSQPQHF.

This chain connects TRBV9 to TRBJ1-1; D is unclear. V was cut by 1 base and J by 0 bases, with 19 bases left in between. CDR1 is SGDLS, CDR2 YYNGEE, per germline. The CDR3 runs to 18 residues. This CDR3 is CASSVISRRLSLNTEAFF. As DNA, the CDR3 is TGTGCCAGCAGCGTAATCTCCCGCCGTCTCAGTCTGAACACTGAAGCTTTCTTT.

J is TRBJ2-5 and V is TRBV10-3, with 7 bases identical to TRBD1. J was trimmed by 2 bases and V by 3 bases; bases with no gene match: 9. This CDR3 contains 16 residues. In germline, CDR1 is ENHRY, CDR2 SYGVKD. As DNA, the CDR3 is TGTGCCATCAGTGACCTCGCGAGGACAGGACAAGAGACCCAGTACTTC. Encoded protein: CAISDLARTGQETQYF.

This chain connects TRBV2 to TRBJ1-5, with unresolved D. V was clipped by 5 bases and J by 5 bases, with 10 bases between them. There are 13 residues in the CDR3. CDR1 is SNHLY and CDR2 is FYNNEI in the germline V gene. The CDR3 region has the DNA TGTGCCAGCAGTTCCCTTGGAGATCAGCCCCAGCATTTT. Translation gives CASSSLGDQPQHF.

This chain connects TRBV28 to TRBJ1-2; 8 bases match TRBD1. The V gene's germline CDR1 is MDHEN and CDR2 SYDVKM. Trimming at V came to 6 bases and at J to 4 bases, leaving 7 bases not matched to a gene. The CDR3 is 14 residues long. DNA of the CDR3: TGTGCCAGCAGCCTCCAGGGGGCCGTCTATGGCTACACCTTC. As protein: CASSLQGAVYGYTF.